These T cell receptor beta chains were read from a single sample in a study of control samples from healthy donors and cancer patients. Produced via immunoSEQ multiplex PCR; TCRdb's table is partial and in-frame only. The sample yields about 57,000 clones, about 91% seen once. The specimen sequenced was PBMCs. The receptors shown here come from a man aged 25-45 years with colorectal cancer. Each CDR3 is given with its conserved first and last residue. D genes are given only for firm matches. Some rows have no size entry. The others give once, few or many, or a class for an expanded clone.

TRBV5-1	NA	NA	TRBJ2-5	TGCGCCAGCACCCAACTCGGGACAACCGAAGAGACCCAGTACTTC	CASTQLGTTEETQYF
TRBV28	NA	NA	TRBJ2-3	TGTGCCAGCAGCCCCTTCGGTAGCACAGATACGCAGTATTTT	CASSPFGSTDTQYF
TRBV10-3	once	NA	TRBJ2-2	TGTGCCATCAGTGGGCGGCAGGGGGGTATTCTGAACACCGGGGAGCTGTTTTTT	CAISGRQGGILNTGELFF
TRBV5-4	NA	NA	TRBJ2-5	TGTGCCAGCAGCCTACAGGGTATAGGGGAGACCCAGTACTTC	CASSLQGIGETQYF
TRBV18	NA	TRBD2	TRBJ2-2	TGTGCCAGCTCACCACGAGTAGCGGGGACGAACACCGGGGAGCTGTTTTTT	CASSPRVAGTNTGELFF
TRBV11-3	NA	NA	TRBJ2-1	TGTGCCAGCAGCTCGCCTAGCGATGAGCAGTTCTTC	CASSSPSDEQFF
TRBV6-5	NA	NA	TRBJ1-6	TGTGCCAGCAGTTCCTCGTTATCCGGGGAAACCCTCCACTTT	CASSSSLSGETLHF
TRBV7-6	NA	NA	TRBJ2-7	TGTGCCAGCAGCCGAGGGACCCCAAGCTCCTACGAGCAGTACTTC	CASSRGTPSSYEQYF
TRBV5-8	NA	NA	TRBJ2-3	TGTGCCAGCAGCTTGTCAGGGTCAGATACGCAGTATTTT	CASSLSGSDTQYF
TRBV5-1	NA	NA	TRBJ2-3	TGCGCCAGCAGCTTGGCCGGGGGCTCAACAGGGCTCGGGGATACGCAGTATTTT	CASSLAGGSTGLGDTQYF
TRBV20-1	NA	NA	TRBJ1-3	TGCAGTGCTAGTAGGTTTACAGGGTCTGGAAACACCATATATTTT	CSASRFTGSGNTIYF
TRBV25-1	NA	NA	TRBJ1-6	TGTGCCAGCAGCCAGGGTAGCTCCTATAATTCACCCCTCCACTTT	CASSQGSSYNSPLHF
TRBV3-1/TRBV3-2	NA	NA	TRBJ1-6	TGTGCCAGCAGCCAACCCAGGGGCCCGGGAACCGCCTCACCCCTCCACTTT	CASSQPRGPGTASPLHF